Below, 32 T cell receptor beta chains from the same sample are listed, as sequenced in a study of blood T cell repertoires in COVID-19. Profiled with immunoSEQ multiplex PCR; TCRdb holds only in-frame clones, not every one. The table includes 400,000 to 550,000 clones, about 85% detected once. Sequencing was done on a sample of PBMCs or T cells enriched from blood (not recorded which). These receptors originate from a woman aged 18 to 35 with acute COVID-19.

This clone was observed a few times. The chain uses TRBV10-3 and TRBJ2-1, with 9 bases that match TRBD2. The CDR3 runs to 13 residues. Trimming took 7 bases from V and 9 from J; bases not matched to a gene: 7. Germline-derived CDR1 and CDR2 are ENHRY and SYGVKD. Here the CDR3 reads CAITLREGGEQFF. Written as DNA, the CDR3 is TGTGCCATCACCCTGCGGGAGGGGGGTGAGCAGTTCTTC.

This rearrangement joins TRBV18 to TRBJ1-2; D call uncertain. Trimming took 4 bases from V and 0 from J, leaving 12 bases between them. The CDR3 contains 15 residues. The germline gives CDR1 KGHSH, CDR2 LQKENI. The CDR3 sequence is CASSQPPRPNYGYTF. The CDR3 bases are TGTGCCAGCTCACAACCCCCGCGGCCTAACTATGGCTACACCTTC.

The V gene is TRBV5-6, the J gene TRBJ2-3, with 11 positions matching TRBD1. This CDR3 has 19 residues. Germline V gives CDR1 SGHDT, CDR2 YYEEEE. Trimming at V came to 4 bases and at J to 1 base, leaving 14 bases not matched to a gene. The CDR3 loop is CASSGPGTGGLVRTDTQYF. In DNA, the CDR3 is TGTGCCAGCAGCGGTCCCGGGACAGGGGGATTAGTACGCACAGATACGCAGTATTTT.

This rearrangement joins TRBV24-1 to TRBJ1-1; D perhaps matches TRBD1 (6 bases). The V and J ends lost 11 bases and 1 base respectively, with 13 bases between them. This CDR3 spans 13 amino acids. In germline, CDR1 is KGHDR, CDR2 SFDVKD. Here the CDR3 DNA reads TGTGCCATCGCACGGGACAAGAACACTGAAGCTTTCTTT. This encodes CAIARDKNTEAFF.

The rearrangement uses TRBV29-1 and TRBJ2-7; D is uncertain. Germline assignment: CDR1 SQVTM and CDR2 ANQGSEA. Trimming pared 1 base from V and 4 bases from J, leaving 8 bases between. The CDR3 contains 12 residues. The CDR3 region is CSVEVARYEQYF. CDR3 nucleotide sequence: TGCAGCGTTGAAGTGGCTCGTTACGAGCAGTACTTC.

The chain joins TRBV28 to TRBJ1-2, with unresolved D. Germline CDR1 reads MDHEN; CDR2 reads SYDVKM. V was cut by 2 bases and J by 5 bases, with 6 bases left in between. CDR3 length: 12 residues. The CDR3 DNA reads TGTGCCAGCAGTTTAGAGGGTTATGGCTACACCTTC. Translation: CASSLEGYGYTF.

V is TRBV7-9 and J is TRBJ2-2; D is possibly TRBD2 (6 bases). With 5 bases removed from V and 4 bases from J, the gap between germline ends came to 14 bases. CDR3 length: 15 residues. Germline lookup yields CDR1 SEHNR and CDR2 FQNEAQ (reference sequence). CDR3 in DNA: TGTGCCAGCAGCCCCTCCGCGGGGACCACCGGGGAGCTGTTTTTT. Amino acids: CASSPSAGTTGELFF.

The chain couples TRBV29-1 to TRBJ2-7, with a possible D match to TRBD1 (6 bases). In germline, CDR1 is SQVTM, CDR2 ANQGSEA. The ends were cut back, 3 bases at V and 7 bases at J, with 16 bases in the middle. The CDR3 contains 13 residues. This CDR3 is CSVEGASMGEQYF. The CDR3 DNA sequence: TGCAGCGTTGAGGGGGCTTCGATGGGGGAGCAGTACTTC.

This chain uses TRBV9 with TRBJ2-5; 9 nucleotides agree with TRBD1. V was pared by 1 base and J by 0 bases, with 4 bases of the junction left unmatched. Germline values: CDR1 SGDLS, CDR2 YYNGEE. This CDR3 comprises 16 residues. The CDR3, as DNA: TGTGCCAGCAGCGTAACAGGGGGCGGGTACCAAGAGACCCAGTACTTC. Amino acids: CASSVTGGGYQETQYF.

The chain employs TRBV19 and TRBJ1-2; the match to TRBD1 covers 9 bases. The CDR3 has 14 amino acids. Germline V lookup: CDR1 LNHDA, CDR2 SQIVND (reference sequence). V lost 7 bases and J lost 3; bases outside the gene matches: 6. CDR3 protein: CASTAGQGDYGYTF. The DNA for the CDR3 is TGTGCCAGTACGGCGGGACAGGGCGACTATGGCTACACCTTC.

The rearrangement uses TRBV3-1 (or the pseudogene TRBV3-2) and TRBJ2-5, with 10 nucleotides matching TRBD2. CDR1 and CDR2 (germline): LGHDT, YNNKEL (reference sequence). The CDR3 is 15 residues long. Trimming cost V 2 bases and J 8 bases; bases outside gene matches: 8. CDR3: CASSQTGTSERTQYF. In nucleotides, the CDR3 is TGTGCCAGCAGCCAAACTGGGACTAGCGAGAGAACCCAGTACTTC.

The V and J genes are TRBV5-1 and TRBJ2-1, with 12 positions matching TRBD1. The germline gives CDR1 SGHRS, CDR2 YFSETQ. After removal of 0 bases from V and 2 bases from J, the junction contained 3 bases not matched to a gene. The CDR3 totals 17 residues. CDR3 protein: CASSLVGDRGPYNEQFF. CDR3 in DNA: TGCGCCAGCAGCTTGGTAGGGGACAGGGGGCCCTACAATGAGCAGTTCTTC.

Here the CDR3 DNA reads TGTGCCAGCAGGACACACAGCACAGATACGCAGTATTTT. This translates into CASRTHSTDTQYF. The chain employs TRBV11-3 and TRBJ2-3; no clear D gene. The V gene lost 6 bases and the J gene lost 0 bases, with 7 bases spanning the gap. The CDR3 sequence is 13 residues long. The germline V gene encodes CDR1 SGHNT and CDR2 YENEEA.

This sequence joins TRBV27 and TRBJ1-2; 10 nucleotides match TRBD1. J gave up 8 bases and V 3 bases, and 18 bases lay outside the gene matches. CDR3 size: 18 residues. Germline assignment: CDR1 MNHEY and CDR2 SMNVEV (reference sequence). The CDR3 region is CASSFKLGADRGLWGYTF. For the CDR3, the DNA is TGTGCCAGCAGTTTCAAGCTCGGCGCCGACAGGGGGCTCTGGGGCTACACCTTC.

The J gene is TRBJ2-3, the V gene TRBV2; 13 positions agree with TRBD2. CDR3 length: 14 residues. Germline V gene data show CDR1 as SNHLY and CDR2 as FYNNEI. V trimming: 10 bases; J trimming: 7 bases; junction bases outside the gene matches: 8. The CDR3 loop is CATSPGLAGNTQYF. As DNA, the CDR3 is TGTGCCACCAGCCCGGGACTAGCGGGGAATACGCAGTATTTT. Full variable domain (missing parts from reference TRBV2 and TRBJ2-3): EPEVTQTPSHQVTQMGQEVILRCVPISNHLYFYWYRQILGQKVEFLVSFYNNEISEKSEIFDDQFSVERPDGSNFTLKIRSTKLEDSAMYFCATSPGLAGNTQYFGPGTRLTVL.

The rearrangement uses TRBV11-2 and TRBJ2-1; 8 bases map to TRBD2. The CDR3 covers 19 residues. Germline V CDR1 and CDR2: SGHAT, FQNNGV. The J segment lost 0 bases and the V segment lost 2 bases, leaving 12 bases of the junction unmatched. CDR3 region: CASSLLVGGGPTSYNEQFF. CDR3 DNA sequence: TGTGCCAGCAGCTTACTAGTCGGCGGGGGGCCGACCTCCTACAATGAGCAGTTCTTC.

J is TRBJ1-5 and V is TRBV24-1, with D hard to call. The germline V gene has CDR1 KGHDR and CDR2 SFDVKD. CDR3 size: 13 residues. Trimming removed 10 bases at V and 0 bases at J, with 9 bases between. The CDR3 bases are TGTGCCACGAACAGTGCTAGCAATCAGCCCCAGCATTTT. Translated: CATNSASNQPQHF.

The V call is TRBV5-1, the J call TRBJ2-5, with D unclear. Germline assignment: CDR1 SGHRS and CDR2 YFSETQ. V was trimmed by 4 bases and J by 5 bases, leaving 12 bases between them. The CDR3 runs to 13 residues. For the CDR3, the DNA is TGCGCCAGCAGCCCAGGATTTGGGGAGACCCAGTACTTC. It specifies CASSPGFGETQYF.

The chain recombines TRBV28 with TRBJ1-5; no clear D gene. CDR3 size: 14 residues. V lost 8 bases and J lost 3, with 14 bases in between. CDR1 is MDHEN, CDR2 SYDVKM, per germline. The CDR3 sequence: CASHLRLFNQPQHF. The DNA for the CDR3 is TGTGCCAGCCACCTTCGGTTGTTCAATCAGCCCCAGCATTTT. Drawing the rest from reference TRBV28 and TRBJ1-5, the complete variable domain is DVKVTQSSRYLVKRTGEKVFLECVQDMDHENMFWYRQDPGLGLRLIYFSYDVKMKEKGDIPEGYSVSREKKERFSLILESASTNQTSMYLCASHLRLFNQPQHFGDGTRLSIL.

This clone has more than one count but fewer than ten. The same CDR3 can be traced to other DNA sequences in this sample. The CDR3 protein is CASSSGQGYEQYF. In nucleotides, the CDR3 is TGTGCCAGTAGTTCGGGACAGGGTTACGAGCAGTACTTC. The genes are TRBV19 and TRBJ2-7, with 9 nucleotides matching TRBD1. Germline-derived CDR1 and CDR2 are LNHDA and SQIVND (reference sequence). CDR3 length equals 13 residues. V lost 5 bases, J lost 4 bases, and 3 bases stayed unmatched.

This clone came up once. The chain's CDR3 is CASSLALAGGNNEQFF. DNA for the CDR3: TGTGCCAGCAGCTTGGCACTAGCGGGGGGGAACAATGAGCAGTTCTTC. The chain links TRBV5-4 to TRBJ2-1, with 13 bases that match TRBD2. V lost 0 bases, J lost 5 bases, and 2 bases stayed unmatched. The CDR3 runs 16 residues. In germline, CDR1 is SGHNT, CDR2 YYREEE (reference sequence).

The chain links TRBV7-2 to TRBJ1-6; D is undetermined. The V gene's germline CDR1 is SGHTA and CDR2 FQGNSA. The CDR3 contains 19 residues. Trimming shortened V by 5 bases and J by 13 bases, and 33 bases separated the two germline ends. CDR3 sequence: CASSTKLLVAEVPSQPLHF. CDR3 coding DNA: TGTGCCAGCAGCACAAAGTTGCTGGTTGCTGAGGTCCCAAGTCAGCCCCTCCACTTT. Full variable domain (outside the CDR3, taken from reference TRBV7-2 and TRBJ1-6): GAGVSQSPSNKVTEKGKDVELRCDPISGHTALYWYRQSLGQGLEFLIYFQGNSAPDKSGLPSDRFSAERTGGSVSTLTIQRTQQEDSAVYLCASSTKLLVAEVPSQPLHFGNGTRLTVT.

The rearrangement links TRBV7-9 to TRBJ1-1; tentative D call: TRBD1 (5 bases). V lost 4 bases to trimming and J lost 0 bases, with 18 bases between them. CDR1 and CDR2 from the germline V gene are SEHNR and FQNEAQ (reference sequence). This CDR3 has 17 amino acids. For the CDR3, the DNA is TGTGCCAGCAGCTCGTCCCTCGGGGGGGTAATGAACACTGAAGCTTTCTTT. It translates to CASSSSLGGVMNTEAFF.

The chain employs TRBV9 and TRBJ1-1; 7 bases fit TRBD1. Trimming cost V 0 bases and J 0 bases; bases outside gene matches: 2. Germline-derived CDR1 and CDR2 are SGDLS and YYNGEE. The CDR3 sequence is 15 residues long. This CDR3 is CASSVAGQMNTEAFF. The CDR3 bases are TGTGCCAGCAGCGTAGCGGGACAGATGAACACTGAAGCTTTCTTT.

This clone has more than one count but fewer than ten. The gene calls are TRBV9 and TRBJ1-1; maybe TRBD1 (5 bases). Trimming took 0 bases from V and 1 from J, leaving 7 bases between them. The CDR3 covers 14 residues. Germline V gene sequence: CDR1 SGDLS, CDR2 YYNGEE. As DNA, the CDR3 is TGTGCCAGCAGCGTAGCGGACAAGAACACTGAAGCTTTCTTT. It encodes CASSVADKNTEAFF. Full variable domain (remainder filled in from reference TRBV9 and TRBJ1-1): DSGVTQTPKHLITATGQRVTLRCSPRSGDLSVYWYQQSLDQGLQFLIQYYNGEERAKGNILERFSAQQFPDLHSELNLSSLELGDSALYFCASSVADKNTEAFFGQGTRLTVV.

This clone was recorded once. The CDR3 loop is CASSYLGTSGLEQYF. In DNA, the CDR3 is TGTGCCAGCTCATACCTCGGGACTAGCGGTTTGGAGCAGTACTTC. The chain carries TRBV6-5 and TRBJ2-7; 11 bases match TRBD2. V shed 8 bases, J shed 7 bases, and the junction held 13 bases outside the gene matches. This CDR3 has 15 amino acids. Germline V lookup: CDR1 MNHEY, CDR2 SVGAGI.

The V and J genes are TRBV9 and TRBJ1-6; 7 bases are shared with TRBD1. There are 16 residues in the CDR3. V dropped 3 bases and J dropped 10; count of bases not matched to a gene: 13. Germline CDR1 is SGDLS and CDR2 is YYNGEE. Here the CDR3 reads CASSERAGTANSPLHF. In DNA form, the CDR3 reads TGTGCCAGCAGCGAACGGGCCGGGACAGCTAACTCACCCCTCCACTTT.

V gene TRBV3-1 (or the pseudogene TRBV3-2) combines with J gene TRBJ2-3, with TRBD2 matching over 12 bases. J lost 3 bases, V lost 1 base, and 2 bases had no gene match. From germline, CDR1 is LGHDT and CDR2 YNNKEL (reference sequence). CDR3 size: 16 residues. CDR3 region: CASSQATSGGTDTQYF. The CDR3 nucleotides read TGTGCCAGCAGCCAAGCTACTAGCGGGGGGACAGATACGCAGTATTTT.

V gene TRBV27 combines with J gene TRBJ2-7; possible D gene TRBD2, 5 bases. This CDR3 is 13 amino acids long. The V gene's germline CDR1 is MNHEY and CDR2 SMNVEV (reference sequence). Trimming took 8 bases from V and 6 from J, leaving 17 bases between them. The CDR3 DNA is TGTGCCAGCCGGGCTAGCATGAGTGGCGAGCAGTACTTC. Protein product: CASRASMSGEQYF.

This chain joins TRBV6-1 and TRBJ1-5; 10 bases fit TRBD1. The ends lost 4 bases at V and 2 bases at J; junction bases unmatched: 5. CDR1 and CDR2 from the germline V gene are MNHNS and SASEGT. The CDR3 extends over 16 amino acids. In nucleotides, the CDR3 is TGTGCCAGCAGTGGACAGGGGGCAGGGGGCAATCAGCCCCAGCATTTT. This encodes CASSGQGAGGNQPQHF.

The gene calls are TRBV5-6 and TRBJ1-2; D might be TRBD1 (6 bases). The CDR3 consists of 14 residues. CDR1 and CDR2 from the germline V gene are SGHDT and YYEEEE. With 5 bases removed from V and 5 bases from J, the gap between germline ends came to 16 bases. The CDR3 DNA reads as TGTGCCAGCAGTCAGACTGTTGGACAGTATGGCTACACCTTC. It specifies CASSQTVGQYGYTF.

This rearrangement joins TRBV27 to TRBJ2-7; D might be TRBD2 (6 bases). Germline CDR1 and CDR2: MNHEY and SMNVEV (reference sequence). This CDR3 has 14 residues. Between the trimmed V and J ends, which lost 3 bases and 6 bases, there was a span of 15 bases. The CDR3 here is CASSFTPKGGEQYF. In DNA, the CDR3 is TGTGCCAGCAGTTTTACACCCAAGGGAGGCGAGCAGTACTTC.